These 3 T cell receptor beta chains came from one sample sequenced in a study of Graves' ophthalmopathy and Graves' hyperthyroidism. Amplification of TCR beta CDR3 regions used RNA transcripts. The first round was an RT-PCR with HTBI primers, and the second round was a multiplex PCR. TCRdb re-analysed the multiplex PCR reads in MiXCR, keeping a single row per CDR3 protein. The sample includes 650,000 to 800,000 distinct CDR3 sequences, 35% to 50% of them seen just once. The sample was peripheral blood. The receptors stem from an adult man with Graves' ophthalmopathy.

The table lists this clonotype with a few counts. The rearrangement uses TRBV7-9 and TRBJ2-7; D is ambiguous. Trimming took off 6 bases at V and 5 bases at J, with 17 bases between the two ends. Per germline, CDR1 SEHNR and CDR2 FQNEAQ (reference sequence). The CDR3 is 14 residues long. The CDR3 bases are TGTGCCAGCAGTTTATCGCCCACGGGCCACGAGCAGTACTTC. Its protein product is CASSLSPTGHEQYF.

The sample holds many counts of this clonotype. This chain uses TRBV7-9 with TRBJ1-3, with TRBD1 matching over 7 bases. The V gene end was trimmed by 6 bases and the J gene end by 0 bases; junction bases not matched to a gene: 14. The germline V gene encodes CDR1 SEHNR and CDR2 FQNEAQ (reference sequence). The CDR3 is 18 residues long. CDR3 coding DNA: TGTGCCAGCAGATATGCCGACAGGGCTCACAACTCTGGAAACACCATATATTTT. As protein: CASRYADRAHNSGNTIYF.

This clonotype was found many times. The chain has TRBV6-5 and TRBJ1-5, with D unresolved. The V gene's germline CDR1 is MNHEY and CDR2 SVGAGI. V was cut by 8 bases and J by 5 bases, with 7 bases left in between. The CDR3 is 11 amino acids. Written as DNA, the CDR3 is TGTGCCAGCGGGGATTATCAGCCCCAGCATTTT. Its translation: CASGDYQPQHF.